This paragraph reports one T cell receptor beta chain. No antigen is known for it. No clone much larger than this one lies a single base away; base qualities are absent. This entry is derived from a study of T-cell reconstitution after alpha-beta-depleted transplantation in children (dated by TCRdb to 2015 to 2016). Looking at the study overall: Using TCR repertoire profiling, the study followed T-cell immune reconstitution in a quantitative way in children after TCRalphabeta/CD19-depleted allogeneic hematopoietic cell transplantation.

CDR1 and CDR2 are drawn from the germline V gene (reference sequence): WNHNN, SYGVQD. From its cysteine to its phenylalanine, the CDR3 spans 13 amino acids. Only CDR3 DNA is held: 39 bases, read in frame from base 1. From V the trimming removes 6 bases and from J it removes 9 bases, while the gene matches leave 7 bases of the junction unaccounted for. The library was built by means of PCR. Data came from an Illumina HiSeq 2500. TCR library preparation used molecular barcoding, with unique molecular identifiers applied to normalize quantification of the TCRbeta repertoire. TCRdb trimmed public reads at Q25 via fastp, called clones via MiXCR and kept in-frame beta chains. Each record represents a unique CDR3 protein, reported with the most common genes and DNA among its rows. The sample yields some 200,000 distinct CDR3 sequences; 9.5% to 13% were counted once. The ten largest clones take up under 30% of the sample.

What the work shows at the level of the full study, not this receptor alone: The frequencies of hyperexpanded clones fell over the following months, and after one year, T-cell counts and TCRbeta diversity were mostly attributed to newly produced T cells. The apparently early recovery of alphabetaT-cell counts about two months after transplant reportedly depended on only several hundred rapidly expanded clones that came from non-depleted graft cells. In some patients, the high TCRbeta diversity seen at day 60 was put down to recipient T cells and intrathymic progenitors that had survived conditioning.

The treatment or condition tag for this specimen amounts to: allogeneic hematopoietic cell transplantation with graft depleted of TCRalphabeta T cells and CD19 B cells. Transplant recipients were children who received TCRalphabeta/CD19-depleted allogeneic hematopoietic cell grafts. The clonotype was recovered from a child younger than two with acute myeloid leukemia, due to receive a stem cell transplant. The specimen was PBMCs, collected before TCRalphabeta/CD19-depleted stem cell transplant. Recombination linked TRBV10-1 to TRBJ2-1, with TRBD2 identical over 8 junction bases. The CDR3 amino acid sequence is: CASSPVAGTEQFF. The DNA sequence is as follows: TGCGCCAGCAGCCCCGTAGCGGGGACTGAGCAGTTCTTC.